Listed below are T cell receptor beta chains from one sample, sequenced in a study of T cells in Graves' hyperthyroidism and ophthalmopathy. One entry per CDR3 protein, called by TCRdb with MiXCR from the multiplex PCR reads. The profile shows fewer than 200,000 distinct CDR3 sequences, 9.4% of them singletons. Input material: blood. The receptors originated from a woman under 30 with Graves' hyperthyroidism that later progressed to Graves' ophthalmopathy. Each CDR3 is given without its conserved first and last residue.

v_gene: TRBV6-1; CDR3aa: ASIGQGVGSGANVLT
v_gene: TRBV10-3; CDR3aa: AISWTSGGAKVRELF
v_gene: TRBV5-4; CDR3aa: ASSPGLARQETQY
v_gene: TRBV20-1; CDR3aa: SARDSGGVGDTQY
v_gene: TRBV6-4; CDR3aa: ARNRGPLNTEAF
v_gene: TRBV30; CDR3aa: AWSVGRNTEAF
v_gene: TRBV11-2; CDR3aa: ASSWESSYEQY
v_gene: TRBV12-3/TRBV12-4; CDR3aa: ASSPGVSPLH
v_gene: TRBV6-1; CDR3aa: ASSMGQGYEQY
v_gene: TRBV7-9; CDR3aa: ASSLEWADTQY
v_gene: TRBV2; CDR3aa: ASNRLAGTLEETQY
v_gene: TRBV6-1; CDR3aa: ASSVGGAEQF
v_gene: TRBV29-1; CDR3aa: SVEDRGGWDNEQF
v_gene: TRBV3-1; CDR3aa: ASSQDTTAYNEQF
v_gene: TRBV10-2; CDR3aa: ASRRGWETQY
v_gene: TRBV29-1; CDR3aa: SVDSSSYNEQF
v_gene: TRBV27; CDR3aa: ASSSPGAGGTYEQY
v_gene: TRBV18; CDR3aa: ASSPPRGSTNEKLF
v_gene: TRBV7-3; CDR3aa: ASREQQNTEAF
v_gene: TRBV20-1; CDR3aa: SARARDRVSGELF
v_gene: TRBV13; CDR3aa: ASSILHRLADYNEQF
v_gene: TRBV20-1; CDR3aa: SARGPSGGSSYEQY
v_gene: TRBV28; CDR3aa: ASRQGIHEQY
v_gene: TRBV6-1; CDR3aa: ASTLLTGEGGMNTEAF
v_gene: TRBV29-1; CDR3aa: SVSGVRTDTQY
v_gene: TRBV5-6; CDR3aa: ASSFRQASAYT
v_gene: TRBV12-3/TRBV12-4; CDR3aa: ASSLAGGRVNGGYT
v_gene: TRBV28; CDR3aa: ASSAWIAKNIQY